The source of this T cell receptor (beta chain) is a study of OX40 agonist ivuxolimab in advanced cancers. Study-level information: Intravenous ivuxolimab was administered to patients every 2 weeks at 0.01 to 10 mg/kg. Patients with hepatocellular carcinoma, melanoma, renal cell or head and neck cancer made up the dose-escalation patients.

Clones were read by immunoSEQ multiplex PCR, and TCRdb kept only the in-frame ones, dropping some. The top ten hold around 7.5% of the sample, which has 70,000 to 90,000 clones, 75% to 90% seen once. Overall study findings and caveats: With doses of 0.1 to 3.0 mg/kg, CD4+ and CD8+ blood T cells had undergone clonal expansion by week 6.

Turning to this clone: Antigen specificity is unknown.

Germline V gene sequence: CDR1 SNHLY, CDR2 FYNNEI. The CDR3 totals 15 residues. V dropped 8 bases and J dropped 6 bases, with 17 bases sitting between them. The specimen was CD4+ or CD8+ T cells sorted from blood, collected in a trial of the OX40 agonist ivuxolimab. The chain joins TRBV2 to TRBJ1-6; tentative D call: TRBD1 (6 bases). This clonotype was obtained from an adult with an advanced solid tumor such as melanoma, head and neck, liver or kidney cancer. The CDR3 sequence is CASGLRTASNSPLHF. The CDR3 bases are TGTGCCAGCGGCCTTCGGACAGCGAGTAATTCACCCCTCCACTTT.